These 27 T cell receptor beta chains were sequenced from one sample in a study of T cell changes during pregnancy in multiple sclerosis (dated by TCRdb to about 2019). The library was obtained by the immunoSEQ multiplex PCR assay. TCRdb retrieved this table from immuneACCESS and kept in-frame rearrangements only. Not all clones are present; in checked studies, unresolved V genes account for under half, and no reason is known for the remainder. This sample comprises about 100,000 clones, approximately 90% of them detected only once. The top ten clones comprise 0.95% to 1.5% of the sample. The sample in question was peripheral blood, obtained in the second trimester of pregnancy. The receptors stem from a female donor with multiple sclerosis, enrolled in a pregnancy study.

The V gene is TRBV25-1, the J gene TRBJ1-4; D call uncertain. The CDR3 length is 14 residues. The V gene lost 3 bases and the J gene lost 5 bases, with 10 bases spanning the gap. The germline CDR1 and CDR2 sequences are MGHDK and SYGVNS. CDR3: CASSEKGGNEKLFF. The CDR3, as DNA: TGTGCCAGCAGTGAGAAAGGCGGGAATGAAAAACTGTTTTTT. The full variable domain, completed using reference TRBV25-1 and TRBJ1-4, is EADIYQTPRYLVIGTGKKITLECSQTMGHDKMYWYQQDPGMELHLIHYSYGVNSTEKGDLSSESTVSRIRTEHFPLTLESARPSHTSQYLCASSEKGGNEKLFFGSGTQLSVL.

The V and J genes are TRBV27 and TRBJ2-1; 9 nucleotides align to TRBD2. The CDR3 length is 15 residues. The V segment lost 6 bases and the J segment 7 bases; nucleotides outside the gene matches: 10. Germline assignment: CDR1 MNHEY and CDR2 SMNVEV (reference sequence). The CDR3 DNA reads as TGTGCCAGCAGACCCTTAGCGGGAGTTCAAAATGAGCAGTTCTTC. Its translation: CASRPLAGVQNEQFF.

The genes are TRBV2 and TRBJ2-1; maybe TRBD1 (5 bases). V lost 5 bases and J 9 bases, leaving 26 bases between the germline ends. Germline assignment: CDR1 SNHLY and CDR2 FYNNEI. The CDR3 is 17 residues long. CDR3 amino acids: CASSTHRTAQTAVEQFF. The CDR3 region has the DNA TGTGCCAGCAGTACCCACAGGACCGCTCAGACGGCGGTTGAGCAGTTCTTC.

The chain links TRBV18 to TRBJ1-2; 9 bases are a match to TRBD1. The V and J ends lost 4 bases and 8 bases, in that order; junction bases with no gene match: 8. The CDR3 totals 14 residues. Germline V CDR1 and CDR2: KGHSH, LQKENI. In DNA form, the CDR3 reads TGTGCCAGCTCACTCCGGGACAGGGAAGGAGGCTACACCTTC. It yields the protein CASSLRDREGGYTF. The full variable domain, in which reference TRBV18 and TRBJ1-2 provide the parts outside the CDR3, is NAGVMQNPRHLVRRRGQEARLRCSPMKGHSHVYWYRQLPEEGLKFMVYLQKENIIDESGMPKERFSAEFPKEGPSILRIQQVVRGDSAAYFCASSLRDREGGYTFGSGTRLTVV.

This clone was observed once. The chain has TRBV5-4 and TRBJ2-7; no clear D. Trimming left V 0 bases short and J 2 bases short, with 12 bases between. Germline CDR1 and CDR2: SGHNT and YYREEE (reference sequence). This CDR3 is built from 15 residues. CDR3 region: CASSLGSVVTYEQYF. CDR3 bases: TGTGCCAGCAGCTTGGGCAGCGTCGTTACCTACGAGCAGTACTTC.

This clone was recorded once. The rearrangement uses TRBV19 and TRBJ2-1; the match to TRBD2 covers 10 bases. Germline V lookup: CDR1 LNHDA, CDR2 SQIVND (reference sequence). The CDR3 is 16 residues long. V lost 1 base and J lost 7; bases outside the gene matches: 7. In DNA form, the CDR3 reads TGTGCCAGTAGTATAGGAGTAGCGGGAGGTATGAATGAGCAGTTCTTC. This translates into CASSIGVAGGMNEQFF.

The chain joins TRBV29-1 to TRBJ2-1, with TRBD2 matching 10 bases. J lost 0 bases, V lost 6 bases, and 8 bases had no gene match. CDR1 is SQVTM and CDR2 is ANQGSEA in the germline V gene. This CDR3 contains 16 residues. For the CDR3, the DNA is TGCAGCGTGGGGGGACTAGCGAAGAGCTCCTACAATGAGCAGTTCTTC. Translated: CSVGGLAKSSYNEQFF.

The rearrangement joins TRBV23-1 to TRBJ2-7, with 9 bases lining up with TRBD1. TRBV23-1 belongs to the ORF category, with a function that is uncertain. The CDR3 sequence is 16 residues long. The V segment lost 2 bases and the J segment 2 bases; nucleotides outside the gene matches: 7. In DNA, the CDR3 is TGCGCCAGCAGTCAACCGGGGACAGGGTTAACCTACGAGCAGTACTTC. Protein: CASSQPGTGLTYEQYF.

The CDR3 protein is CASSRPQVNTEAFF. CDR3 DNA: TGTGCCAGCAGCAGACCACAGGTGAACACTGAAGCTTTCTTT. The chain combines TRBV5-6 with TRBJ1-1, with TRBD1 as a possible D gene (5 bases). The CDR3 has 14 residues. Looked up from germline, CDR1 is SGHDT and CDR2 is YYEEEE. V lost 4 bases and J lost 0, with 10 bases in between. Looking up the rest from reference TRBV5-6 and TRBJ1-1 gives the full variable domain: DAGVTQSPTHLIKTRGQQVTLRCSPKSGHDTVSWYQQALGQGPQFIFQYYEEEERQRGNFPDRFSGHQFPNYSSELNVNALLLGDSALYLCASSRPQVNTEAFFGQGTRLTVV.

This chain links TRBV7-9 with TRBJ2-1; 8 bases agree with TRBD2. The CDR3 has 15 amino acids. V trimming: 1 base; J trimming: 7 bases; junction bases outside the gene matches: 6. Germline V gene data show CDR1 as SEHNR and CDR2 as FQNEAQ (reference sequence). CDR3 in DNA: TGTGCCAGCAGCTTAGGCCGGACTAGCAGGAATGAGCAGTTCTTC. Amino acids: CASSLGRTSRNEQFF.

The CDR3 is CASSSRLAHSTDTQYF. The DNA of the CDR3 is TGTGCCAGCAGCTCTAGACTAGCGCATAGCACAGATACGCAGTATTTT. The chain has TRBV13 and TRBJ2-3; 8 bases line up with TRBD2. V shed 4 bases and J 0 bases; nucleotides not matched to a gene: 6. This CDR3 spans 16 amino acids. Germline CDR1 PRHDT, CDR2 FYEKMQ (reference sequence).

The rearrangement links TRBV7-2 to TRBJ1-1; maybe TRBD1 (6 bases). CDR1 and CDR2 (germline): SGHTA, FQGNSA. This CDR3 comprises 12 residues. With 5 bases removed from V and 6 bases from J, the gap between germline ends came to 10 bases. The CDR3 DNA reads TGTGCCAGCAGCCTACAGGGATCTGAAGCTTTCTTT. It translates to CASSLQGSEAFF.

The DNA for the CDR3 is TGTGCCAGCAGTACTCCGGGACAGCCTAAAGCTTTCTTT. This sequence encodes CASSTPGQPKAFF. V gene TRBV28 combines with J gene TRBJ1-1; TRBD1 agrees at 7 bases. Trimming removed 5 bases from V and 9 bases from J; junction bases left unmatched: 9. The V gene's germline CDR1 is MDHEN and CDR2 SYDVKM. This CDR3 contains 13 residues.

The gene calls are TRBV2 and TRBJ2-1, with D possibly TRBD2 on 6 matching bases. The germline gives CDR1 SNHLY, CDR2 FYNNEI. The CDR3 is 15 amino acids. Between the trimmed V and J ends, which lost 2 bases and 9 bases, there was a span of 17 bases. The DNA of the CDR3 is TGTGCCAGCAGTGAAAATCGGCAGACTAGTGCTGAGCAGTTCTTC. Its translation: CASSENRQTSAEQFF.

The rearrangement links TRBV7-8 to TRBJ1-5, with 9 bases matching TRBD1. CDR1 and CDR2 from the germline V gene are SGHVS and FQNEAQ. V was clipped by 2 bases and J by 7 bases; unmatched bases: 6. The length of the CDR3 is 15 residues. The CDR3 nucleotides read TGTGCCAGCAGCTTAACAGGGGGCCTGGACCAGCCCCAGCATTTT. Translating it yields CASSLTGGLDQPQHF.

V usage is TRBV9 and J usage is TRBJ1-2; perhaps TRBD1 as D (6 bases). CDR3 size: 13 residues. Trimming left V 8 bases short and J 4 bases short, with 15 bases between. Germline V gene sequence: CDR1 SGDLS, CDR2 YYNGEE. The CDR3 protein is CASGQQSPYGYTF. The CDR3 nucleotides read TGTGCCAGTGGACAGCAATCACCCTATGGCTACACCTTC.

The genes are TRBV5-1 and TRBJ2-5, with 7 bases aligning to TRBD2. The CDR3 extends over 16 amino acids. Per germline, CDR1 SGHRS and CDR2 YFSETQ. V was pared by 4 bases and J by 4 bases, with 13 bases of the junction left unmatched. CDR3 sequence (DNA): TGCGCCAGCAGCCTTACTGGACTAGGGCCTCCAGAGACCCAGTACTTC. It yields the protein CASSLTGLGPPETQYF.

The chain carries TRBV29-1 and TRBJ1-1; a weak D match, TRBD1 (6 bases). The CDR3 covers 13 residues. Trimming shortened V by 3 bases and J by 5 bases, and 13 bases separated the two germline ends. Germline values: CDR1 SQVTM, CDR2 ANQGSEA. This CDR3 is CSVEGAVGTEAFF. The CDR3 DNA sequence: TGCAGCGTTGAGGGGGCTGTGGGGACTGAAGCTTTCTTT.

The chain joins TRBV10-3 to TRBJ1-1; D ambiguous. The CDR3 loop spans 13 amino acids. Trimming left V 5 bases short and J 1 base short, with 8 bases between. Germline lookup yields CDR1 ENHRY and CDR2 SYGVKD. The CDR3 reads CAISLEKNTEAFF. The CDR3 bases are TGTGCCATCAGTCTGGAGAAGAACACTGAAGCTTTCTTT.

J is TRBJ2-7 and V is TRBV5-1, with TRBD2 identical over 9 bases. The CDR3 extends over 15 amino acids. The V and J ends lost 1 base and 2 bases, in that order; junction bases with no gene match: 4. CDR1 is SGHRS and CDR2 is YFSETQ in the germline V gene. The CDR3 nucleotides are TGCGCCAGCAGCTTGTCGGCTAGCGGGACCTACGAGCAGTACTTC. It yields the protein CASSLSASGTYEQYF.

V is TRBV19 and J is TRBJ2-7, with D unresolved. The CDR3 runs to 14 residues. The germline CDR1 and CDR2 sequences are LNHDA and SQIVND (reference sequence). V lost 2 bases to trimming and J lost 2 bases, with 10 bases between them. The DNA of the CDR3 is TGTGCCAGTAGTATAATCGACACTCCCTACGAGCAGTACTTC. Protein product: CASSIIDTPYEQYF. The variable domain in full, with the rest retrieved from reference TRBV19 and TRBJ2-7, is DGGITQSPKYLFRKEGQNVTLSCEQNLNHDAMYWYRQDPGQGLRLIYYSQIVNDFQKGDIAEGYSVSREKKESFPLTVTSAQKNPTAFYLCASSIIDTPYEQYFGPGTRLTVT.

This sequence joins TRBV2 and TRBJ2-5; D perhaps matches TRBD2 (6 bases). CDR1 is SNHLY, CDR2 FYNNEI, per germline. CDR3 length: 15 residues. Trimming cost V 4 bases and J 7 bases, with 19 bases left between them. CDR3 residues: CASSVDKGERVTQYF. The CDR3 DNA sequence: TGTGCCAGCAGTGTTGACAAGGGAGAGCGGGTGACCCAGTACTTC. Complete variable domain (other parts from reference TRBV2 and TRBJ2-5): EPEVTQTPSHQVTQMGQEVILRCVPISNHLYFYWYRQILGQKVEFLVSFYNNEISEKSEIFDDQFSVERPDGSNFTLKIRSTKLEDSAMYFCASSVDKGERVTQYFGPGTRLLVL.

The chain uses TRBV2 and TRBJ2-7; possibly TRBD1 for D (5 bases). Germline CDR1 SNHLY, CDR2 FYNNEI. This CDR3 region has 15 residues. V was pared by 1 base and J by 5 bases, with 15 bases between. CDR3 DNA: TGTGCCAGCAGTGAAGTAGGGCAGGGCCGCCACGAGCAGTACTTC. It specifies CASSEVGQGRHEQYF.

V gene TRBV5-1 combines with J gene TRBJ1-1, with 8 bases lining up with TRBD1. Germline CDR1 is SGHRS and CDR2 is YFSETQ. Trimming at V came to 4 bases and at J to 5 bases, leaving 10 bases not matched to a gene. CDR3 length equals 15 residues. Here the CDR3 reads CASSISRGRGTEAFF. CDR3 in DNA: TGCGCCAGCAGCATCAGCAGGGGGCGCGGGACTGAAGCTTTCTTT.

The chain joins TRBV25-1 to TRBJ1-4; D is possibly TRBD1 (6 bases). Germline loops: CDR1 MGHDK, CDR2 SYGVNS. This CDR3 has 13 residues. V gave up 8 bases and J gave up 7 bases, with 14 bases separating them. CDR3 DNA sequence: TGTGCCAGCGCACAGGGAGGGGGTGAAAAACTGTTTTTT. This gives the protein CASAQGGGEKLFF.

The chain employs TRBV9 and TRBJ1-1; D may be TRBD1 (5 bases). Germline assignment: CDR1 SGDLS and CDR2 YYNGEE. The V end lost 3 bases, the J end lost 5 bases, and 8 bases lay between the germline ends. The CDR3 sequence is 12 residues long. Here the CDR3 DNA reads TGTGCCAGCAGCGGGACAAGTACTGAAGCTTTCTTT. Translation gives CASSGTSTEAFF.

The V gene is TRBV2, the J gene TRBJ1-1, with D perhaps matching TRBD1 (5 bases). Trimming took 6 bases from V and 6 from J, leaving 29 bases between them. Germline CDR1 SNHLY, CDR2 FYNNEI. The CDR3 has 18 amino acids. The CDR3: CASSLPLWQGGAGAEAFF. The CDR3, as DNA: TGTGCCAGCAGCCTCCCGTTGTGGCAGGGTGGCGCTGGGGCTGAAGCTTTCTTT.